The 18 T cell receptor beta chains reported below all come from one sample, sequenced in a study of cytomegalovirus exposure and HLA in healthy donors. The PCR was carried out with 60 Vbeta primers and 13 Jbeta primers. Sequenced by immunoSEQ multiplex PCR; TCRdb stores in-frame clones only, minus some. Among over 100,000 clones listed, about 70% were seen once. Sequencing was done on a sample of PBMCs. These receptors all stem from a human donor in good health.

About this clone: The junction differs from germline at one of its ends, possibly a read error. The chain joins TRBV6-1 to TRBJ1-5; 8 nucleotides match TRBD1. From germline, CDR1 is MNHNS and CDR2 SASEGT. The CDR3 totals 14 residues. CDR3 nucleotides: TGTGCCAGCAGAAACGGACAGGGCAATCATCCCCAGCATTTT. This translates into CASRNGQGNHPQHF.

The chain is built from TRBV28 and TRBJ2-2, with 8 bases identical to TRBD1. Trimming at V came to 3 bases and at J to 3 bases, leaving 6 bases not matched to a gene. This CDR3 region has 16 residues. The germline gives CDR1 MDHEN, CDR2 SYDVKM. This CDR3 is CASSFLGTGYTGELFF. CDR3 DNA: TGTGCCAGCAGTTTTTTGGGGACAGGTTACACCGGGGAGCTGTTTTTT.

J is TRBJ2-5 and V is TRBV5-1; D perhaps matches TRBD1 (5 bases). CDR3 length: 16 amino acids. Germline CDR1 is SGHRS and CDR2 is YFSETQ. V dropped 0 bases and J dropped 4 bases, with 16 bases sitting between them. DNA of the CDR3: TGCGCCAGCAGCTTGGAGGACGGCTATGGGGCAGAGACCCAGTACTTC. Protein: CASSLEDGYGAETQYF. Complete variable domain (other parts from reference TRBV5-1 and TRBJ2-5): KAGVTQTPRYLIKTRGQQVTLSCSPISGHRSVSWYQQTPGQGLQFLFEYFSETQRNKGNFPGRFSGRQFSNSRSEMNVSTLELGDSALYLCASSLEDGYGAETQYFGPGTRLLVL.

This clone was seen more than once but under ten times. The rearrangement uses TRBV20-1 and TRBJ1-1; no clear D. The ends were cut back, 6 bases at V and 8 bases at J, with 13 bases in the middle. Germline values: CDR1 DFQATT, CDR2 SNEGSKA (reference sequence). The CDR3 extends over 11 amino acids. CDR3 in DNA: TGCAGTGCCATGACTCTTCGGGAAGCTTTCTTT. This encodes CSAMTLREAFF.

The chain links TRBV4-2 to TRBJ1-4; 7 nucleotides match TRBD1. CDR3 length: 16 amino acids. Germline V gene data show CDR1 as LGHNA and CDR2 as YNFKEQ. V trimming: 0 bases; J trimming: 6 bases; junction bases outside the gene matches: 7. The CDR3 region is CASSQERGRGDEKLFF. In DNA, the CDR3 is TGTGCCAGCAGCCAAGAGAGGGGCAGGGGGGATGAAAAACTGTTTTTT.

This sequence joins TRBV5-1 and TRBJ2-5; the match to TRBD1 covers 8 bases. Germline CDR1 SGHRS, CDR2 YFSETQ. V shed 4 bases, J shed 1 base, and the junction held 3 bases outside the gene matches. The CDR3 covers 14 residues. This CDR3 reads CASSGDRGQETQYF. Here the CDR3 DNA reads TGCGCCAGCAGCGGAGACAGGGGCCAAGAGACCCAGTACTTC.

This clone was seen more than once but under ten times. The chain employs TRBV11-2 and TRBJ1-4, with D hard to call. The germline V and J ends were trimmed by 0 bases and 5 bases, with 10 bases remaining between them. Germline values: CDR1 SGHAT, CDR2 FQNNGV. CDR3 length equals 15 residues. The CDR3 nucleotides are TGTGCCAGCAGCTTAGATAGAACGGGGAATGAAAAACTGTTTTTT. It yields the protein CASSLDRTGNEKLFF.

As regards this clone: Other DNA sequences in the sample encode the same CDR3. The chain employs TRBV7-2 and TRBJ2-7; tentative D call: TRBD1 (5 bases). The CDR3 covers 13 residues. Trimming took 2 bases from V and 2 from J, leaving 7 bases between them. CDR1 is SGHTA, CDR2 FQGNSA, per germline. CDR3 nucleotides: TGTGCCAGCAGCTTAAGGGGCCCCTACGAGCAGTACTTC. Translation gives CASSLRGPYEQYF.

This chain connects TRBV5-5 to TRBJ1-1, with 8 nucleotides matching TRBD1. With 4 bases clipped from V and 5 bases from J, the junction kept 10 bases outside the gene matches. The CDR3 extends over 15 amino acids. Germline V gene data show CDR1 as SGHKS and CDR2 as YYEKEE (reference sequence). In nucleotides, the CDR3 is TGTGCCAGCAGCCCAATAAACAGGGGGGGTACTGAAGCTTTCTTT. Protein product: CASSPINRGGTEAFF.

The chain couples TRBV6-6 to TRBJ1-1, with D possibly TRBD1 on 5 matching bases. Germline CDR1 reads MNHNY; CDR2 reads SVGAGI (reference sequence). The CDR3 extends over 16 amino acids. The ends were cut back, 0 bases at V and 3 bases at J, with 14 bases in the middle. The CDR3, as DNA: TGTGCCAGCAGTTACTCGAGGAGGGACTTGGACACTGAAGCTTTCTTT. Protein sequence: CASSYSRRDLDTEAFF.

This clone was found once. The chain links TRBV29-1 to TRBJ1-2, with TRBD1 matching over 7 bases. Trimming cost V 6 bases and J 7 bases; bases outside gene matches: 14. This CDR3 spans 14 amino acids. Per the germline V gene, CDR1 is SQVTM and CDR2 is ANQGSEA. The CDR3 DNA follows: TGCAGCGTCCCCGAGGGCAGGGGGACGGTTGGCTACACCTTC. Its protein product is CSVPEGRGTVGYTF.

There are a few counts of this clone. The CDR3 loop reads CASSTGTVKETQYF. CDR3 in DNA: TGTGCCAGCAGCACCGGGACAGTTAAAGAGACCCAGTACTTC. This chain links TRBV6-1 with TRBJ2-5; 7 bases are a match to TRBD1. V lost 6 bases and J lost 3; bases outside the gene matches: 7. This CDR3 comprises 14 residues. CDR1 and CDR2 from the germline V gene are MNHNS and SASEGT.

The chain's CDR3 is CAWSVPSTGRGQPQHF. The CDR3 DNA is TGTGCCTGGAGTGTGCCCTCCACAGGGAGAGGCCAGCCCCAGCATTTT. This rearrangement joins TRBV30 to TRBJ1-5, with D possibly TRBD1 on 6 matching bases. There are 16 residues in the CDR3. The germline V gene has CDR1 GTSNPN and CDR2 SVGIG (reference sequence). Trimming shortened V by 0 bases and J by 7 bases, and 19 bases separated the two germline ends.

This sequence joins TRBV5-1 and TRBJ2-3; 9 nucleotides align to TRBD2. The length of the CDR3 is 16 residues. The germline V gene has CDR1 SGHRS and CDR2 YFSETQ. With 0 bases clipped from V and 6 bases from J, the junction kept 8 bases outside the gene matches. In nucleotides, the CDR3 is TGCGCCAGCAGCTTGGACGCGGGAGGGCGAGGCGATACGCAGTATTTT. Translated, it gives CASSLDAGGRGDTQYF. Using reference TRBV5-1 and TRBJ2-3 for the parts outside the CDR3, the full variable domain is KAGVTQTPRYLIKTRGQQVTLSCSPISGHRSVSWYQQTPGQGLQFLFEYFSETQRNKGNFPGRFSGRQFSNSRSEMNVSTLELGDSALYLCASSLDAGGRGDTQYFGPGTRLTVL.

The V call is TRBV19, the J call TRBJ1-1; D gene unclear. The CDR3 is 12 amino acids. Trimming removed 7 bases from V and 1 base from J, with 7 bases in between. CDR1 is LNHDA and CDR2 is SQIVND in the germline V gene (reference sequence). CDR3 region: CASNAGNTEAFF. The CDR3, as DNA: TGTGCCAGTAACGCCGGGAACACTGAAGCTTTCTTT.

The chain combines TRBV5-1 with TRBJ2-6; tentatively, D is TRBD1 (5 bases). This CDR3 is 17 amino acids long. Trimming took off 2 bases at V and 0 bases at J, with 12 bases between the two ends. Germline CDR1 reads SGHRS; CDR2 reads YFSETQ. The CDR3: CASSFRAGRSGANVLTF. In DNA form, the CDR3 reads TGCGCCAGCAGCTTCAGGGCAGGGCGCTCTGGGGCCAACGTCCTGACTTTC. Filled out from reference TRBV5-1 and TRBJ2-6, the complete variable domain reads KAGVTQTPRYLIKTRGQQVTLSCSPISGHRSVSWYQQTPGQGLQFLFEYFSETQRNKGNFPGRFSGRQFSNSRSEMNVSTLELGDSALYLCASSFRAGRSGANVLTFGAGSRLTVL.

The chain is built from TRBV4-3 and TRBJ1-4; 8 nucleotides line up with TRBD1. Germline V gene sequence: CDR1 LGHNA, CDR2 YSLEER. After removal of 0 bases from V and 6 bases from J, the junction contained 12 bases not matched to a gene. This CDR3 is built from 18 residues. The CDR3 DNA reads TGCGCCAGCAGCCAAGAAAAAACCGGACAGGGTCCTCATGAAAAACTGTTTTTT. Amino acids: CASSQEKTGQGPHEKLFF.

The chain combines TRBV30 with TRBJ1-5; 7 bases are shared with TRBD1. This CDR3 spans 15 amino acids. The germline gives CDR1 GTSNPN, CDR2 SVGIG (reference sequence). V lost 5 bases, J lost 4 bases, and 11 bases stayed unmatched. The CDR3 sequence: CAWDPGGLRNQPQHF. The CDR3 DNA reads TGTGCCTGGGACCCAGGGGGATTGAGGAATCAGCCCCAGCATTTT.